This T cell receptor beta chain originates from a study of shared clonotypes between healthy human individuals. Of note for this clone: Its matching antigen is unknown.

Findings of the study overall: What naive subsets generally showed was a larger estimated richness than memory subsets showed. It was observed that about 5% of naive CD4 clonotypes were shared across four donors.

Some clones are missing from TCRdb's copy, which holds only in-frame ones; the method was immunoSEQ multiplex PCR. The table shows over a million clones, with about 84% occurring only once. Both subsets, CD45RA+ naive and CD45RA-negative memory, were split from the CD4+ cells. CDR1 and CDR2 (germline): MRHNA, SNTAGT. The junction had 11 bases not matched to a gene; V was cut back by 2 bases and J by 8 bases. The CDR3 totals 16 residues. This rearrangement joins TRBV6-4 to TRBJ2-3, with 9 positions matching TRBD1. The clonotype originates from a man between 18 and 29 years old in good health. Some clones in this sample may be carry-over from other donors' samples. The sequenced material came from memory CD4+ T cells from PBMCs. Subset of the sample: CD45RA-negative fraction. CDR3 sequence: CASSDGGGTGSGTQYF. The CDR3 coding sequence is TGTGCCAGCAGTGACGGAGGTGGGACAGGGTCCGGTACGCAGTATTTT.